This T cell receptor (beta chain) was sequenced for a study of T cells in tuberculosis. Study conclusions and caveats: GMM-specific TCRs were nearer to active tuberculosis alpha repertoires, suggesting expansion. The TCR-beta difference was not significant; alpha differences partly reflected length. GEM motif frequencies gave about 70% accuracy; the GMM repertoire gave roughly 86%.

The table came from immunoSEQ multiplex PCR; TCRdb's copy has only in-frame clones and leaves some out. Counted here are fewer than 45,000 clones, 90% to 95% occurring once; the ten biggest clones make up 6.5% to 9.5%. The CDR3 covers 18 residues. Germline CDR1 and CDR2: ENHRY and SYGVKD. V trimming: 2 bases; J trimming: 1 base; junction bases outside the gene matches: 13. A word on this clone: The antigen is not known.

Material for sequencing was PBMCs. The source of this sequence is a donor aged 10-29 years with latent tuberculosis or without tuberculosis infection. V and J are TRBV10-3 and TRBJ2-5, with TRBD2 matching 7 bases. The CDR3 sequence: CAISEGLEPSGIQETQYF. CDR3 in DNA: TGTGCCATCAGTGAGGGGTTGGAACCAAGCGGGATCCAAGAGACCCAGTACTTC.